Here is one TCR beta chain with its context. Its antigen is undetermined. This specimen comes from a study of OX40 agonist ivuxolimab in advanced cancers. As for the study in general: Those enrolled were less than 85% male, with a mean age of about 66 years and ages from about 20 to 85.

The ends were cut back, 6 bases at V and 0 bases at J, with 10 bases in the middle. In germline, CDR1 is MNHEY, CDR2 SVGAGI. CDR3 length equals 14 residues. Study outcomes and limitations: Near-lowest levels of clonal expansion characterized partial responders at 0.1-3.0 mg/kg.

Generated by immunoSEQ multiplex PCR, the TCRdb table keeps only in-frame clones and is missing some. The sample carries more than 85,000 clones, approximately 90% recorded once. The sample in question was CD4+ or CD8+ T cells sorted from blood, obtained in a trial of the OX40 agonist ivuxolimab. The chain combines TRBV6-5 with TRBJ2-3; perhaps TRBD2 as D (5 bases). The TCR originated in an adult with an advanced solid tumor such as melanoma, head and neck, liver or kidney cancer. Here the CDR3 reads CASRLRGSTDTQYF. The CDR3 bases are TGTGCCAGCAGATTACGAGGGAGCACAGATACGCAGTATTTT.